A selection of T cell receptor beta chains follows, all from one sample in a study of long-term antiretroviral therapy in people with HIV. Clones were sequenced by immunoSEQ multiplex PCR, and TCRdb holds only the in-frame ones, with some missing. Seen here are tens of thousands of clones, over 75% observed once, and the top ten hold about 6%. Sequencing used unsorted PBMCs, obtained 0.6 years after starting antiretroviral therapy. Every receptor here comes from a man aged 18 to 30 with HIV. The CDR3 runs from the conserved cysteine through the conserved F or W. D genes are given only for firm matches. Size values are once, few and many counts, or a class for expanded clones, and some rows have none.

>TRBJ2-1|-|TRBV11-2|-
CASSHGSILNNEQFF
TGTGCCAGCAGCCATGGATCCATTCTAAACAATGAGCAGTTCTTC
>TRBJ1-5|TRBD1|TRBV7-2|-
CASSLAGTGVNQPQHF
TGTGCCAGCAGCTTAGCGGGGACAGGGGTAAATCAGCCCCAGCATTTT
>TRBJ2-7|TRBD1|TRBV7-9|-
CASSIGDRVYEQYF
TGTGCCAGCAGCATAGGGGACAGGGTCTACGAGCAGTACTTC
>TRBJ2-7|-|TRBV7-8|-
CASSHEAASYEQYF
TGTGCCAGCAGCCACGAGGCAGCGTCCTACGAGCAGTACTTC
>TRBJ1-2|-|TRBV30|-
CAWSPAVGNYGYTF
TGTGCCTGGAGTCCGGCGGTGGGGAACTATGGCTACACCTTC
>TRBJ2-3|-|TRBV5-1|-
CASSLAPGPPGDTQYF
TGCGCCAGCAGCTTGGCTCCGGGACCCCCGGGGGATACGCAGTATTTT
>TRBJ1-5|-|TRBV7-9|-
CASSLQGYSNQPQHF
TGTGCCAGCAGCTTACAGGGATATAGCAATCAGCCCCAGCATTTT
>TRBJ1-5|-|TRBV19|-
CASSPAGGVQHF
TGTGCCAGTAGTCCAGCAGGCGGGGTTCAGCATTTT
>TRBJ2-7|TRBD2|TRBV5-1|-
CASSPLAGEKSSYEQYF
TGCGCCAGCAGCCCACTAGCGGGAGAAAAAAGCTCCTACGAGCAGTACTTC
>TRBJ2-7|-|TRBV29-1|once
CSVGQSLHHEQYF
TGCAGCGTCGGACAGTCTTTACACCACGAGCAGTACTTC
>TRBJ2-5|-|TRBV9|-
CASSVGRRGQETQYF
TGTGCCAGCAGCGTAGGGAGACGGGGGCAAGAGACCCAGTACTTC
>TRBJ2-3|TRBD1|TRBV5-1|-
CASSPGQGTDTQYF
TGCGCCAGCAGCCCTGGACAGGGCACCGATACGCAGTATTTT
>TRBJ1-1|-|TRBV7-9|-
CASSLTGTAATEAFF
TGTGCCAGCAGCCTAACCGGGACCGCTGCGACTGAAGCTTTCTTT
>TRBJ1-1|-|TRBV13|-
CASSPNALITEAFF
TGTGCCAGCAGCCCCAACGCTTTGATCACTGAAGCTTTCTTT
>TRBJ2-1|TRBD2|TRBV6-5|-
CASRVGLAGNNEQFF
TGTGCCAGCAGGGTGGGACTAGCGGGGAACAATGAGCAGTTCTTC
>TRBJ1-2|-|TRBV2|few
CASSYTGTHYGYTF
TGTGCCAGCAGCTACACCGGGACCCACTATGGCTACACCTTC
>TRBJ1-2|-|TRBV4-3|-
CASSQARGFRSGGYTF
TGCGCCAGCAGCCAAGCTAGGGGTTTTCGGTCGGGTGGCTACACCTTC
>TRBJ2-7|-|TRBV5-6|-
CASSWGLSSYEQYF
TGTGCCAGCAGCTGGGGGCTCTCTAGCTACGAGCAGTACTTC
>TRBJ2-7|TRBD2|TRBV6-5|once
CASARAGVLYEQYF
TGTGCCAGCGCGCGAGCGGGAGTATTGTACGAGCAGTACTTC
>TRBJ1-3|-|TRBV7-9|-
CASSSGLSGNTIYF
TGTGCCAGCAGCTCCGGGCTCTCTGGAAACACCATATATTTT
>TRBJ2-2|-|TRBV5-1|few
CASSPLQGSYANTGELFF
TGCGCCAGCAGCCCTCTCCAGGGGTCATACGCGAACACCGGGGAGCTGTTTTTT
>TRBJ2-7|-|TRBV19|few
CASSEGPSYEQYF
TGTGCCAGTAGTGAAGGACCTTCCTACGAGCAGTACTTC
>TRBJ2-1|-|TRBV19|few
CASSAGTTNEQFF
TGTGCCAGTAGTGCCGGGACCACCAATGAGCAGTTCTTC
>TRBJ2-3|-|TRBV5-4|-
CASSLELVGDTQYF
TGTGCCAGCAGCTTGGAATTGGTGGGGGATACGCAGTATTTT
>TRBJ1-1|TRBD1|TRBV7-9|-
CASSLRTGGTEAFF
TGTGCCAGCAGCTTAAGGACAGGTGGGACTGAAGCTTTCTTT
>TRBJ1-5|-|TRBV10-3|-
CAINTAGPNQPQHF
TGTGCCATCAATACAGCAGGTCCCAATCAGCCCCAGCATTTT
>TRBJ1-5|-|TRBV7-2|once
CASSQSAGNQPQHF
TGTGCCAGCAGCCAGTCTGCGGGTAATCAGCCCCAGCATTTT
>TRBJ1-2|-|TRBV29-1|-
CSVGEGGGYTF
TGCAGCGTTGGGGAGGGGGGTGGCTACACCTTC
>TRBJ2-5|TRBD1|TRBV6-6|-
CASCPGQGHQETQYF
TGTGCCAGCTGCCCGGGACAGGGGCACCAAGAGACCCAGTACTTC
>TRBJ2-5|-|TRBV19|-
CASSPQTGTQYF
TGTGCCAGTAGCCCGCAAACCGGGACCCAGTACTTC
>TRBJ2-1|TRBD2|TRBV7-6|-
CASSLTAGGPFEQFF
TGTGCCAGCAGCTTAACGGCGGGAGGGCCCTTTGAGCAGTTCTTC
>TRBJ2-3|-|TRBV29-1|-
CSVSPLDTDTQYF
TGCAGCGTTTCTCCTCTCGACACAGATACGCAGTATTTT
>TRBJ1-5|-|TRBV30|-
CAWSQLQGRLGPQHF
TGTGCCTGGAGTCAACTTCAGGGAAGGTTGGGGCCCCAGCATTTT
>TRBJ2-7|TRBD1|TRBV7-2|-
CASSKSGTGGSEQYF
TGTGCCAGCAGCAAATCCGGGACAGGAGGTAGCGAGCAGTACTTC
>TRBJ2-3|-|TRBV11-3|-
CASSLGPSADTQYF
TGTGCCAGCAGCTTAGGTCCTAGTGCTGATACGCAGTATTTT
>TRBJ2-2|-|TRBV6-5|-
CASSLTSVGELFF
TGTGCCAGCAGCTTAACGTCGGTCGGGGAGCTGTTTTTT
>TRBJ2-7|-|TRBV13|-
CASSLLRGEQYF
TGTGCCAGCAGCTTATTACGGGGCGAGCAGTACTTC
>TRBJ1-2|-|TRBV6-1|-
CASSEIGGRGFVGYTF
TGTGCCAGCAGTGAAATCGGGGGAAGGGGTTTCGTTGGCTACACCTTC
>TRBJ2-2|-|TRBV28|-
CASSRNRAGELFF
TGTGCCAGCAGTCGAAACAGGGCCGGGGAGCTGTTTTTT
>TRBJ1-1|-|TRBV18|-
CASSPEAILGGTTEAFF
TGTGCCAGCTCACCTGAAGCGATCCTGGGGGGAACCACTGAAGCTTTCTTT
>TRBJ2-7|TRBD1|TRBV28|-
CASSPQVGGTGSYEQYF
TGTGCCAGCAGTCCCCAGGTAGGAGGGACAGGATCCTACGAGCAGTACTTC
>TRBJ2-7|TRBD1|TRBV5-6|-
CASSRTGGEQYF
TGTGCCAGCAGCCGGACAGGGGGAGAGCAGTACTTC
>TRBJ1-1|-|TRBV4-2|-
CASSQGLRGTEAFF
TGTGCCAGCAGCCAAGGGCTCCGGGGCACTGAAGCTTTCTTT
>TRBJ1-3|TRBD1|TRBV5-5|-
CASSLEGQGRGNTIYF
TGTGCCAGCAGCTTGGAGGGACAGGGTCGGGGAAACACCATATATTTT
>TRBJ1-1|-|TRBV4-1|-
CASRPISPSDGGNTEAFF
TGCGCCAGCCGCCCCATATCGCCGTCGGACGGCGGGAACACTGAAGCTTTCTTT
>TRBJ1-5|-|TRBV15|-
CATTKGGDHQPQHF
TGTGCCACCACCAAAGGGGGAGATCATCAGCCCCAGCATTTT
>TRBJ2-1|-|TRBV7-3|-
CASSPPEARANEQFF
TGTGCCAGCAGCCCCCCCGAAGCACGAGCCAATGAGCAGTTCTTC
>TRBJ2-3|-|TRBV28|-
CASAFSMGMVDTQYF
TGTGCCAGCGCCTTTTCGATGGGAATGGTAGATACGCAGTATTTT
>TRBJ2-3|-|TRBV4-3|-
CASSQDLSVRGSTDTQYF
TGCGCCAGCAGCCAAGATCTTTCTGTAAGGGGAAGCACAGATACGCAGTATTTT
>TRBJ1-2|TRBD1|TRBV28|-
CASSLWSGTGIYGYTF
TGTGCCAGCAGTTTATGGTCCGGGACAGGGATCTATGGCTACACCTTC
>TRBJ2-7|TRBD2|TRBV11-1|-
CASSKGLAYGQYF
TGTGCCAGCAGCAAGGGACTAGCCTACGGGCAGTACTTC
>TRBJ2-1|-|TRBV6-6|-
CASSFREDEQFF
TGTGCCAGCAGTTTTAGGGAGGATGAGCAGTTCTTC
>TRBJ2-3|TRBD2|TRBV27|-
CASSPRTSGNTDTQYF
TGTGCCAGCAGTCCAAGGACTAGCGGGAACACAGATACGCAGTATTTT
>TRBJ2-2|TRBD2|TRBV7-3|once
CASSLTPGLTTGELFF
TGTGCCAGCAGCTTAACCCCGGGACTAACCACCGGGGAGCTGTTTTTT
>TRBJ2-5|TRBD1|TRBV5-1|-
CASSPPAGQGGDQYF
TGCGCCAGCAGCCCCCCTGCGGGACAGGGCGGGGACCAGTACTTC
>TRBJ2-7|TRBD2|TRBV10-3|-
CAINMAGTSSHEQYF
TGTGCCATCAATATGGCCGGGACTAGCAGCCACGAGCAGTACTTC
>TRBJ1-1|TRBD1|TRBV6-1|-
CASSSQQGRGAEAFF
TGTGCCAGCAGCTCACAACAGGGGCGTGGGGCTGAAGCTTTCTTT
>TRBJ2-3|-|TRBV6-5|-
CASATGGRTQYF
TGTGCCAGCGCCACTGGTGGGCGTACGCAGTATTTT